This TCR beta chain derives from a study of T cells in Graves' hyperthyroidism and ophthalmopathy. Overall study results and limits: Ophthalmopathy was identified by the model a median roughly 6.5 months ahead of onset.

From RNA transcripts, TCR beta CDR3 regions were amplified. The HTBI primer set was used in a first-round RT-PCR of the TCR CDR3. TCRdb ran MiXCR on the multiplex PCR reads and lists one entry per CDR3 protein. The repertoire has about 400,000 distinct CDR3 sequences, approximately 15% of them found once; the top ten carry 14%. This clonotype was seen ten or more times. The antigen remains unidentified. Trimming shortened V by 1 base and J by 5 bases, and 18 bases separated the two germline ends. This CDR3 is built from 16 residues. Per germline, CDR1 DFQATT and CDR2 SNEGSKA (reference sequence). The material sequenced was blood. This chain connects TRBV20-1 to TRBJ1-5, with a weak D call TRBD1 (6 bases). The TCR sequence derives from a woman aged 18-30 years with Graves' hyperthyroidism. The CDR3 spells CSARGKIRGWDQPQHF. CDR3 coding DNA: TGCAGTGCTAGAGGCAAGATCAGGGGTTGGGATCAGCCCCAGCATTTT.